Listed below are T cell receptor beta chains from one sample, sequenced in a study of blood T cell repertoires in COVID-19. Some clones are missing from TCRdb's copy, which holds only in-frame ones; the method was immunoSEQ multiplex PCR. The sample contains about 130,000 clones, approximately 85% of which appear only once. Sequencing was done on a sample of peripheral blood. These receptors were collected from a woman older than 75 with COVID-19, enrolled during active disease. Each CDR3 is given with its conserved first and last residue. Fields, in order: J gene, D gene, clone size, V gene, CDR3 protein, CDR3 DNA. The D gene is left open where the match is weak. Clone sizes are given selectively: once, few, many, or a class where the clone is expanded.

TRBJ1-2,NA,NA,TRBV7-6,CASSLVQGEGYTF,TGTGCCAGCAGCTTAGTACAGGGAGAGGGCTACACCTTC
TRBJ1-2,NA,few,TRBV28,CASSSWTAPYGYTF,TGTGCCAGCAGTTCCTGGACAGCTCCCTATGGCTACACCTTC
TRBJ2-7,NA,NA,TRBV27,CANQLQKRVYSYEQYF,TGTGCCAATCAATTACAAAAGCGGGTTTATTCCTACGAGCAGTACTTC
TRBJ2-1,TRBD2,few,TRBV7-8,CASSFRTSAEYNEQFF,TGTGCCAGCAGCTTCAGAACTAGCGCCGAATACAATGAGCAGTTCTTC
TRBJ2-7,TRBD2,NA,TRBV7-9,CASSLGGLTSYEQYF,TGTGCCAGCAGCTTAGGGGGACTAACATCCTACGAGCAGTACTTC
TRBJ1-1,TRBD1,once,TRBV7-2,CASSLGLGRGSTEAFF,TGTGCCAGCAGCTTAGGCCTGGGCAGGGGGTCCACTGAAGCTTTCTTT
TRBJ2-5,TRBD2,NA,TRBV4-2,CASSQEGSTSGGTQYF,TGTGCCAGCAGCCAAGAAGGGTCGACTAGCGGGGGGACCCAGTACTTC
TRBJ2-3,TRBD2,few,TRBV4-1,CASSQDSSASGDTQYF,TGCGCCAGCAGCCAAGATTCTTCGGCTAGCGGGGATACGCAGTATTTT
TRBJ2-5,NA,NA,TRBV7-2,CASSLVQGRGETQYF,TGTGCCAGCAGCTTAGTACAGGGTCGCGGCGAGACCCAGTACTTC
TRBJ2-1,NA,NA,TRBV28,CASSLRYNEQFF,TGTGCCAGCAGTTTACGCTACAATGAGCAGTTCTTC
TRBJ1-5,TRBD1,NA,TRBV18,CASLQGANQPQHF,TGTGCCAGCTTACAGGGGGCCAATCAGCCCCAGCATTTT
TRBJ2-2,TRBD1,NA,TRBV14,CASSNQGVGELFF,TGTGCCAGCAGCAATCAGGGGGTCGGGGAGCTGTTTTTT
TRBJ2-2,TRBD2,NA,TRBV7-3,CASSSRGPGGPFTRTGELFF,TGTGCCAGCAGTTCAAGGGGCCCGGGAGGGCCATTTACGCGGACCGGGGAGCTGTTTTTT
TRBJ2-1,NA,NA,TRBV6-2/TRBV6-3,CASSYPRGRGTLNEQFF,TGTGCCAGCAGTTATCCCAGGGGCAGGGGAACTTTAAATGAGCAGTTCTTC
TRBJ1-3,TRBD1,NA,TRBV10-3,CAVTGVLSGNTIYF,TGTGCCGTGACAGGGGTGCTCTCTGGAAACACCATATATTTT
TRBJ2-7,TRBD2,NA,TRBV9,CASSPQELADYEQYF,TGTGCCAGCAGCCCCCAGGAGCTAGCGGATTACGAGCAGTACTTC
TRBJ2-6,NA,NA,TRBV3-1/TRBV3-2,CASSQSGARYSGANVLTF,TGTGCCAGCAGCCAATCGGGTGCGCGATACTCTGGGGCCAACGTCCTGACTTTC
TRBJ2-2,TRBD2,NA,TRBV11-3,CASSPLASGAGELFF,TGTGCCAGCAGCCCCCTGGCTAGCGGGGCCGGGGAGCTGTTTTTT
TRBJ2-3,TRBD2,once,TRBV11-2,CASRSSGRGMQYF,TGTGCCAGCAGGTCTAGCGGGAGGGGTATGCAGTATTTT
TRBJ1-5,NA,once,TRBV28,CASSPPEVGNQPQHF,TGTGCCAGCAGTCCCCCGGAGGTTGGCAATCAGCCCCAGCATTTT
TRBJ2-1,TRBD1,NA,TRBV29-1,CGSSGTGGNEQFF,TGCGGCTCCTCCGGGACAGGGGGAAATGAGCAGTTCTTC
TRBJ1-5,TRBD1,NA,TRBV25-1,CASSESGGTGDQPQHF,TGTGCCAGCAGTGAATCGGGGGGGACAGGGGATCAGCCCCAGCATTTT
TRBJ1-6,NA,NA,TRBV3-1/TRBV3-2,CASSQVGGLALHF,TGTGCCAGCAGCCAAGTGGGGGGGCTTGCCCTCCACTTT